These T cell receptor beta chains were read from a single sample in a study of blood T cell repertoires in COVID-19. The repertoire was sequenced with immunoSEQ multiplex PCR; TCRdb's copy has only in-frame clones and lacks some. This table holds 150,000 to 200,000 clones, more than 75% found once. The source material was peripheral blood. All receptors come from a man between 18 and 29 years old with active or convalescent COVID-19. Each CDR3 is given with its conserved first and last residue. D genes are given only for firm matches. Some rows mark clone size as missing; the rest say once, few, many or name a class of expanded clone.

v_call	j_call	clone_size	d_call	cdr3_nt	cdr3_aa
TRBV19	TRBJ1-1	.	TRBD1	TGTGCCAGTAGTACCAAAACAGGGGTTTTGGGGACTGAAGCTTTCTTT	CASSTKTGVLGTEAFF
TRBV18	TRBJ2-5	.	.	TGTGCCAGCTCCGCGGGTAGAAGGGACTCCCAAGAGACCCAGTACTTC	CASSAGRRDSQETQYF
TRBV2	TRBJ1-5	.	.	TGTGCCAGCAGTGGGGCTAATCAGCCCCAGCATTTT	CASSGANQPQHF
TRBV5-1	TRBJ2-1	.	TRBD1	TGCGCCAGCAGCTTGTTTGGTACGGGACAGGGGTACAATGAGCAGTTCTTC	CASSLFGTGQGYNEQFF
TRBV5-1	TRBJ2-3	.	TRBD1	TGCGCCAGCAGTACCGGACAGGTCCGCACAGATACGCAGTATTTT	CASSTGQVRTDTQYF
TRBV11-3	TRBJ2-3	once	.	TGTGCCAGCGGCACCAACACAGATACGCAGTATTTT	CASGTNTDTQYF
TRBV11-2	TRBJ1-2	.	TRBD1	TGTGCCAGCAGTCTGACAGGGCGGTATGGCTACACCTTC	CASSLTGRYGYTF
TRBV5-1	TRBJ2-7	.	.	TGCGCCAGCAGCTTGGGACCAGGCTACGAGCAGTACTTC	CASSLGPGYEQYF
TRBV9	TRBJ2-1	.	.	TGTGCCAGCAGCATCCTTACCGGGGGGCCCGTGGGGGAGCAGTTCTTC	CASSILTGGPVGEQFF
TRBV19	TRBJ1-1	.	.	TGTGCCAGTAGCCCCTTATACAAGAACACTGAAGCTTTCTTT	CASSPLYKNTEAFF
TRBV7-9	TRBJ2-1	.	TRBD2	TGTGCCAGCAGCTTAGCGCAGATAGCGGGGGGCTCCTACAATGAGCAGTTCTTC	CASSLAQIAGGSYNEQFF
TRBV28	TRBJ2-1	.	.	TGTGCCAGCAGTTCCGCGGAGGAGCGGGCGTTCTACAATGAGCAGTTCTTC	CASSSAEERAFYNEQFF
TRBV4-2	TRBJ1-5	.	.	TGTGCCAGCAGCCAAGATAGAGGCAATCAGCCCCAGCATTTT	CASSQDRGNQPQHF
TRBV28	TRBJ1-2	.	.	TGTGCCAGCAGTTCCCCCGCAGGGACTGTCTATGGCTACACCTTC	CASSSPAGTVYGYTF
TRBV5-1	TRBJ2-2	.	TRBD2	TGCGCCAGCAGCACGGGGGGGAACACCGGGGAGCTGTTTTTT	CASSTGGNTGELFF
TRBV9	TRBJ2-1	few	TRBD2	TGTGCCAGCAGCGGTAGCGGGATAGGTGTGTCCTACAATGAGCAGTTCTTC	CASSGSGIGVSYNEQFF
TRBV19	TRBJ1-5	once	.	TGTGCCAGTAGTATCGGCGGGACGGGGAATCAGCCCCAGCATTTT	CASSIGGTGNQPQHF
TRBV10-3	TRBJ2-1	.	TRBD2	TGTGCCATCAGTGAGTCGCGGGGGGGCCGGAATGAGCAGTTCTTC	CAISESRGGRNEQFF
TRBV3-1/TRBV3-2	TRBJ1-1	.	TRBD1	TGTGCCAGCAGCCATGGGACAGGGGGTACTGAAGCTTTCTTT	CASSHGTGGTEAFF
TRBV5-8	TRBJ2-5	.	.	TGTGCCAGCAGCCCTTCCCACCTCAGGGATGGGGGGGAGACCCAGTACTTC	CASSPSHLRDGGETQYF
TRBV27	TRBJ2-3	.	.	TGTGCCAGCAGTTTAGGTAGCGGCGGCCCAGATACGCAGTATTTT	CASSLGSGGPDTQYF
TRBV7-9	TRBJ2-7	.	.	TGTGCCAGCAGCTTACAGGACGGACTCTCCTACGAGCAGTACTTC	CASSLQDGLSYEQYF
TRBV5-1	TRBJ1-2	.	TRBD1	TGCGCCAGCAGCTTGCTGGGACAGGGAGACTATGGCTACACCTTC	CASSLLGQGDYGYTF
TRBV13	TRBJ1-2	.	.	TGTGCCAGCAGCTTAGAGAGTGCGAGACTATATGGCTACACCTTC	CASSLESARLYGYTF
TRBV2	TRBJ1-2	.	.	TGTGCCAGCAGCGGGATAAACACTAACTATGGCTACACCTTC	CASSGINTNYGYTF
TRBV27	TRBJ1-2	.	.	TGTGCCAGCAGTTCATATGCAGGGTTTCCGGGCTATGGCTACACCTTC	CASSSYAGFPGYGYTF
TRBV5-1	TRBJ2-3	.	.	TGCGCCAGCAGTGTTGGGGGGGATACGCAGTATTTT	CASSVGGDTQYF
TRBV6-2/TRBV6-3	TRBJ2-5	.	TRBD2	TGTGCCAGCAGTTACTTAGCGGGAGAAGAGACCCAGTACTTC	CASSYLAGEETQYF
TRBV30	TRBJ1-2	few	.	TGTGCCTGGAGTCCAGGGATAAACTATGGCTACACCTTC	CAWSPGINYGYTF
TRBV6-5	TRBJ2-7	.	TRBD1	TGTGCCAGCAGTTTCGGGACAGGGTTCGACGAGCAGTACTTC	CASSFGTGFDEQYF
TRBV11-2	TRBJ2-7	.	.	TGTGCCAGCAGCTTGGCCTCGGGGGATCGGCCCAACGAGCAGTACTTC	CASSLASGDRPNEQYF
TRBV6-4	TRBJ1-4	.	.	TGTGCCTTCCCACGGGGGTCGTCAACTAATGAAAAACTGTTTTTT	CAFPRGSSTNEKLFF